The following is a TCR beta chain sequence with its context. Its target is not known. The sample comes from a study of cytomegalovirus exposure and HLA in healthy donors. The wider study: Among the 400 or so donors who were genotyped, 70% to 90% fell in the genetic ancestry cluster that is associated with self-reported Caucasian donors.

60 Vbeta and 13 Jbeta primers were used in PCR. This table comes from immunoSEQ multiplex PCR, and its TCRdb copy is limited to in-frame clones, with some not included. The table includes roughly 120,000 clones, about 59% detected once. The V gene's germline CDR1 is LNHDA and CDR2 SQIVND (reference sequence). The V gene lost 3 bases and the J gene lost 8 bases, with 10 bases spanning the gap. The CDR3 is made up of 12 amino acids. Study observations and caveats: Later examination showed HLA-associated TCR beta chains had greater clonal expansion than equally common others. TCR beta V segments were, for the most part, productive about 87% or about 30% of the time in an earlier analysis. A later analysis by the authors found several of the most significant clusters apparently linked to common viral pathogens.

The receptor was isolated from a middle-aged woman in good health and CMV-seropositive. This chain joins TRBV19 and TRBJ1-2; no clear D gene. The specimen sequenced was PBMCs. The DNA for the CDR3 is TGTGCCAGTAGTATTGTGAGCCGCGGCTACACCTTC. As protein: CASSIVSRGYTF. The full variable domain, with the rest looked up from reference TRBV19 and TRBJ1-2, is DGGITQSPKYLFRKEGQNVTLSCEQNLNHDAMYWYRQDPGQGLRLIYYSQIVNDFQKGDIAEGYSVSREKKESFPLTVTSAQKNPTAFYLCASSIVSRGYTFGSGTRLTVV.